The 7 T cell receptor beta chains given below trace back to one sample, sequenced in a study of shared clonotypes between healthy human individuals (dated by TCRdb to the early 2020s). Libraries came from the immunoSEQ multiplex PCR assay. Entries here come from immuneACCESS through TCRdb and include only in-frame sequences with V and J called. Some clones fail to appear in such tables; in the studies checked, an unresolved V gene covers under half of the shortfall, and the cause of the remainder is unknown. The sample records over a million clones, 70% to 80% of which are singletons. About 0.52% of the sample comes from the top ten. The sample comprised memory CD4+ T cells from PBMCs. Reading the label with the study, this specimen's cell subset or site is: CD45RA-negative fraction. These TCRs come from a man between 18 and 29 years old in good health. Some clones in this sample may be carry-over from other donors' samples.

In the case of this clone: Germline is not matched at one junction end, which may reflect a read error. The V and J genes are TRBV5-8 and TRBJ2-1; 9 nucleotides agree with TRBD2. This CDR3 has 15 amino acids. CDR1 is SGHTS, CDR2 YDEGEE, per germline. DNA of the CDR3: TGTGCCGGCAGCTTGGGGACTAGCAGCTACAATGAGCAGTTCTTC. Its protein is CAGSLGTSSYNEQFF.

The J gene is TRBJ2-1, the V gene TRBV7-9; TRBD2 agrees at 10 bases. CDR3 size: 18 residues. V dropped 4 bases and J dropped 4; count of bases not matched to a gene: 13. Germline lookup yields CDR1 SEHNR and CDR2 FQNEAQ (reference sequence). CDR3 in amino acids: CASSSGTSGRANYNEQFF. The CDR3 DNA reads TGTGCCAGCAGCTCCGGGACAAGCGGGAGGGCCAATTACAATGAGCAGTTCTTC.

The count of this clone is one. This chain uses TRBV7-8 with TRBJ1-1; D ambiguous. Germline assignment: CDR1 SGHVS and CDR2 FQNEAQ. The CDR3 runs to 15 residues. The V and J ends lost 0 bases and 6 bases respectively, with 14 bases between them. The CDR3 loop reads CASSLAVTPVSEAFF. Written as DNA, the CDR3 is TGTGCCAGCAGCTTAGCCGTGACGCCGGTCTCTGAAGCTTTCTTT.

The rearrangement uses TRBV5-5 and TRBJ2-5; D is perhaps TRBD2 (6 bases). Trimming removed 0 bases from V and 5 bases from J, with 11 bases in between. The CDR3 has 14 residues. Germline loops: CDR1 SGHKS, CDR2 YYEKEE (reference sequence). The CDR3 sequence: CASSLGAGAETQYF. In DNA, the CDR3 is TGTGCCAGCAGCTTGGGAGCGGGTGCGGAGACCCAGTACTTC.

This rearrangement joins TRBV11-1 to TRBJ2-1; TRBD2 might be the D (5 bases). The V end was cut by 5 bases, the J end by 9 bases, with 20 bases between. Per the germline V gene, CDR1 is SGHAT and CDR2 is FQDESV (reference sequence). The length of the CDR3 is 15 residues. CDR3 amino acids: CASSPLEARKGEQFF. The CDR3 bases are TGTGCCAGCAGCCCTCTGGAGGCTAGGAAGGGTGAGCAGTTCTTC.

V usage is TRBV28 and J usage is TRBJ2-7; the match to TRBD2 covers 9 bases. Looked up from germline, CDR1 is MDHEN and CDR2 is SYDVKM. After removal of 6 bases from V and 3 bases from J, the junction contained 27 bases not matched to a gene. This CDR3 region has 21 residues. The CDR3 DNA sequence: TGTGCCAGCAGATCGGGGGGGCCGGAGACTTCGAGGGCGGGAGGGCACTACGAGCAGTACTTC. Its protein is CASRSGGPETSRAGGHYEQYF.

V is TRBV5-1 and J is TRBJ2-5, with D possibly matching TRBD2 (6 bases). The CDR3 has 14 residues. V lost 4 bases to trimming and J lost 2 bases, with 12 bases between them. Germline V CDR1 and CDR2: SGHRS, YFSETQ. The CDR3 sequence is CASSGGGVQETQYF. The CDR3 DNA is TGCGCCAGCAGCGGGGGAGGAGTACAAGAGACCCAGTACTTC.